This TCR beta chain was retrieved from a study of T cells in Graves' hyperthyroidism and ophthalmopathy (dated by TCRdb to between 2018 and 2021). For the wider study: Peripheral blood samples were taken at initial diagnosis, before any treatment was given. Whether ophthalmopathy could be predicted prospectively was tested in an independent validation cohort made up of roughly 19 hyperthyroidism patients plus 17 patients who later progressed to ophthalmopathy. In addition, the study compared T-cell repertoires in thyroid tissue and in blood from roughly 6 Graves' hyperthyroidism patients. To identify TCR V-J signatures that set the groups apart, the researchers used a discovery cohort of 100 patients, made up of 40 to 45 with Graves' ophthalmopathy and some 60 with stable Graves' hyperthyroidism. The roughly 91 discovery patients were randomly split 7:3 into training and test sets. The paper reports TCR Vbeta CDR3 sequencing of about 140 peripheral blood samples: approximately 41 ophthalmopathy, about 75 hyperthyroidism and around 17 progressor patients. After sampling, hyperthyroidism patients received methimazole starting at 30 mg daily, and ophthalmopathy patients received high-dose intravenous methylprednisolone. The investigation overall reported the following: In validation, the model predicted progression to ophthalmopathy with approximately 71% sensitivity and over 72% specificity, a median of approximately 6.5 months before onset. Sample size was not statistically predetermined, and blinding of investigators to group allocation was not performed. A model built on a 13 V-J signature distinguished ophthalmopathy from stable hyperthyroidism, reaching about 88% sensitivity and under 84% specificity in cross-validation and 80%/75% in testing. Most expanded thyroid clonotypes (frequency above 0.001) were also found in blood, which suggests that blood repertoires may mirror thyroid immune responses.

The TCR beta CDR3 regions were amplified from RNA transcripts. The TCR CDR3 was subjected to a first round of RT-PCR using the HTBI primer set and the Qiagen OneStep RT-PCR kit. Libraries were constructed in a second round of multiplex PCR, after which size selection and purification were carried out. Libraries were sequenced paired-end with 100 bp reads on an Illumina HiSeq2000. Concerning the study's data processing: SOAPnuke was used to process the raw data, throwing out any read that contained adapters or uncalled bases, had a mean Phred below 15, or lacked an exact constant-primer or identifier match. High-quality paired reads were merged with COPE v1.2.5, and unique nucleotide sequences were defined as clonotypes. MiTCR v1.1 was used to align the clonotypes against IMGT TRBV, TRBD and TRBJ reference segments. The analysis included only V-J combinations with a frequency above 0.0001, which together covered more than 98% of the repertoires. The TCS score was defined as F50 (clonal expansion) divided by E x V (chaos), with BLOSUM62-based TCRdist calculated between CDR3 peptides within each V-J. Welch's t-statistics and random forest reduced roughly 530 V-J features to roughly 13, which were used in a naive Bayes classifier (R e1071). TCRdb trimmed public reads at Q25 via fastp, called clones via MiXCR and kept in-frame beta chains. Rows are combined by CDR3 protein, so each entry shows the most common genes and DNA. The V and J calls shown here were made by TCRdb, not taken from the authors' results. The table for this sample lists some 370,000 distinct CDR3 sequences; about 17% of them were counted only once. Around a third of the sample is held by the ten biggest clonotypes.

Note on this clonotype: It lacks a known antigen. No clone much larger than this one lies a single base away; base qualities are absent.

Hyperthyroidism patients were newly diagnosed, had a disease duration of under 2 months, and were aged 18 to 65 years. The study excluded patients with uncontrolled infections, other autoimmune diseases, pregnancy or lactation. Diagnoses were based on clinical symptoms, serum thyroxine and TRAb, thyroid ultrasound and orbital computed tomography. For progressor patients, blood was drawn at the first diagnosis of hyperthyroidism, before any ophthalmopathy symptoms had appeared. PBMCs were isolated from around 10 ml of fresh peripheral blood by Ficoll-Paque density gradient centrifugation. Progressor patients were defined as those initially diagnosed with Graves' hyperthyroidism in whom ophthalmopathy developed during follow-up. Total RNA was extracted using Trizol reagent, and RNA quality was assessed on an Agilent 2100 Bioanalyzer. V is shortened by 0 bases, J by 0 bases, and the region joining them spans 6 bases. Via the germline V gene (reference sequence), CDR1 is LGHDT and CDR2 YNNKEL. CDR3 length: 15 amino acids, cysteine to phenylalanine. Only the CDR3 part of the read is kept: 45 bases, read in frame from the first base.

The chain is encoded by TRBV3-1 joined to TRBJ1-3, with no D gene named confidently. Sample: blood. This TCR came from a woman in her twenties or thirties with Graves' hyperthyroidism that later progressed to Graves' ophthalmopathy. The CDR3 here reads CASSQDISSGNTIYF. The DNA sequence is as follows: TGTGCCAGCAGCCAAGATATCAGCTCTGGAAACACCATATATTTT.